These 17 T cell receptor beta chains share one sample of origin, sequenced in a study of patients and donors after allogeneic stem cell transplantation. TCRdb reprocessed the RT-PCR reads via MiXCR and lists one record per CDR3 protein. The repertoire holds about a million distinct CDR3 sequences, roughly 18% seen once, with roughly 6.4% in the top ten. The sequenced sample was blood, either unsorted or a sorted T cell fraction (not recorded which). Source of these receptors: a human donor who was either an allogeneic HSCT recipient or a stem cell or donor lymphocyte infusion donor (not recorded which). It is not recorded whose cells these are; they may come from a transplant donor.

The chain links TRBV6-1 to TRBJ1-1, with TRBD1 as a possible D gene (6 bases). The CDR3 loop spans 15 amino acids. Per the germline V gene, CDR1 is MNHNS and CDR2 is SASEGT. V was trimmed by 3 bases and J by 3 bases, leaving 14 bases between them. Here the CDR3 DNA reads TGTGCCAGCAGTGACAAAGGGGGGCCCCACACTGAAGCTTTCTTT. It yields the protein CASSDKGGPHTEAFF.

This clonotype was seen more than once but under ten times. The V call is TRBV3-1, the J call TRBJ2-6; D remains ambiguous. CDR1 and CDR2 from the germline V gene are LGHDT and YNNKEL (reference sequence). There are 16 residues in the CDR3. V lost 0 bases, J lost 2 bases, and 8 bases lay in between. CDR3 DNA sequence: TGTGCCAGCAGCCAAGAGGGAAAAGCTGGGGCCAACGTCCTGACTTTC. This codes for CASSQEGKAGANVLTF.

The chain uses TRBV28 and TRBJ2-1; no firm D call. Germline CDR1 reads MDHEN; CDR2 reads SYDVKM. The CDR3 is made up of 13 amino acids. V was cut by 5 bases and J by 10 bases, with 15 bases left in between. The CDR3 DNA follows: TGTGCCAGCAGTCCCGACCTTGTCAGAGAGCAGTTCTTC. Its translation: CASSPDLVREQFF. Filled out from reference TRBV28 and TRBJ2-1, the complete variable domain reads DVKVTQSSRYLVKRTGEKVFLECVQDMDHENMFWYRQDPGLGLRLIYFSYDVKMKEKGDIPEGYSVSREKKERFSLILESASTNQTSMYLCASSPDLVREQFFGPGTRLTVL.

Ten or more counts support this clonotype. The chain carries TRBV6-5 and TRBJ2-1; possible D gene TRBD2, 6 bases. From germline, CDR1 is MNHEY and CDR2 SVGAGI. Deletions cut 7 bases from V and 8 bases from J, with 12 bases between. This CDR3 region has 12 residues. This CDR3 is CASNRWDYEQFF. CDR3 DNA sequence: TGTGCCAGCAACCGGTGGGACTATGAGCAGTTCTTC.

This clonotype was picked up a small number of times. The CDR3 here is CASSQRQGRTDTQYF. CDR3 DNA: TGCGCCAGCAGCCAGCGACAGGGAAGGACAGATACGCAGTATTTT. This sequence joins TRBV4-3 and TRBJ2-3; 7 bases line up with TRBD1. V shed 3 bases and J 3 bases; nucleotides not matched to a gene: 6. From germline, CDR1 is LGHNA and CDR2 YSLEER. This CDR3 comprises 15 residues.

As to this clonotype: With a much larger clone just one base away, this may be a read error. The J gene is TRBJ2-1, the V gene TRBV29-1, with D uncertain. In germline, CDR1 is SQVTM, CDR2 ANQGSEA. Trimming took 8 bases from V and 6 from J, leaving 8 bases between them. This CDR3 has 10 residues. The CDR3 DNA reads as TGCAGCATTGGGGTCAATGAGCAGTTCTTC. Its protein product is CSIGVNEQFF.

This clonotype was seen ten or more times. The chain carries TRBV29-1 and TRBJ2-5; D is unresolved. Germline-derived CDR1 and CDR2 are SQVTM and ANQGSEA. This CDR3 has 10 amino acids. Trimming pared 6 bases from V and 1 base from J, leaving 3 bases between. This CDR3 is CSVAQETQYF. CDR3 DNA sequence: TGCAGCGTGGCCCAAGAGACCCAGTACTTC.

This clonotype occurred a few times. The rearrangement uses TRBV7-2 and TRBJ2-3, with 9 bases identical to TRBD1. J gave up 0 bases and V 0 bases, and 4 bases lay outside the gene matches. The germline V gene has CDR1 SGHTA and CDR2 FQGNSA. The length of the CDR3 is 17 residues. The CDR3 region has the DNA TGTGCCAGCAGCTTAGCCCTGGGACAGGGAAGCACAGATACGCAGTATTTT. Its protein is CASSLALGQGSTDTQYF.

This clonotype was seen more than once but under ten times. The chain employs TRBV6-5 and TRBJ1-6; the D is unclear. V lost 0 bases and J 0 bases, leaving 9 bases between the germline ends. The CDR3 covers 17 residues. In germline, CDR1 is MNHEY, CDR2 SVGAGI. CDR3 region: CASSYSIPSSYNSPLHF. As DNA, the CDR3 is TGTGCCAGCAGTTACTCGATCCCGAGCTCCTATAATTCACCCCTCCACTTT.

The chain is built from TRBV13 and TRBJ2-2; the match to TRBD2 covers 9 bases. The V segment lost 4 bases and the J segment 7 bases; nucleotides outside the gene matches: 13. Looked up from germline, CDR1 is PRHDT and CDR2 is FYEKMQ (reference sequence). The CDR3 has 17 amino acids. CDR3 in amino acids: CASSSVWAGGPIGELFF. The DNA of the CDR3 is TGTGCCAGCAGCTCCGTCTGGGCGGGGGGGCCCATCGGGGAGCTGTTTTTT.

Only a few counts were recorded for this clonotype. The rearrangement uses TRBV4-1 and TRBJ1-6; D might be TRBD1 (5 bases). The CDR3 totals 16 residues. Germline CDR1 is MGHRA and CDR2 is YSYEKL. The V end lost 9 bases, the J end lost 0 bases, and 15 bases lay between the germline ends. The CDR3 protein is CASRQTDSSYNSPLHF. The CDR3 DNA is TGCGCCAGTAGACAGACAGACAGCTCCTATAATTCACCCCTCCACTTT.

This clonotype occurred a few times. The chain links TRBV29-1 to TRBJ2-7, with D possibly TRBD2 on 6 matching bases. CDR1 is SQVTM, CDR2 ANQGSEA, per germline. Trimming shortened V by 4 bases and J by 4 bases, and 20 bases separated the two germline ends. The CDR3 consists of 15 residues. The CDR3 loop reads CSVVASRDFGYEQYF. The CDR3 DNA reads TGCAGCGTTGTAGCTAGCAGGGACTTTGGTTACGAGCAGTACTTC.

Points on this clonotype: Possible read error: a much larger clone is one base away. This sequence joins TRBV7-2 and TRBJ1-1; D remains unclear. This CDR3 has 11 residues. Between the trimmed V and J ends, which lost 2 bases and 6 bases, there was a span of 4 bases. The germline V gene has CDR1 SGHTA and CDR2 FQGNSA. The CDR3 DNA sequence: TGTGCCAGCAGCTTATGGGCTGAAGCTTTCTTT. Its translation is CASSLWAEAFF.

In its sample, this clonotype was seen a few times. V gene TRBV7-8 combines with J gene TRBJ1-1; 10 nucleotides align to TRBD1. The CDR3 contains 16 residues. Germline assignment: CDR1 SGHVS and CDR2 FQNEAQ. Trimming took 3 bases from V and 7 from J; bases not matched to a gene: 11. As DNA, the CDR3 is TGTGCCAGCAGCTTGGGAAGACAGGGGGCGCGGGATGAAGCTTTCTTT. Translated: CASSLGRQGARDEAFF.

A few counts support this clonotype. This chain links TRBV3-1 with TRBJ1-3, with TRBD1 identical over 9 bases. Germline CDR1 reads LGHDT; CDR2 reads YNNKEL (reference sequence). The CDR3 has 16 residues. V dropped 4 bases and J dropped 4; count of bases not matched to a gene: 8. The CDR3 DNA sequence: TGTGCCAGCAGCCGCACCGGGACAGGGTCCGGAAACACCATATATTTT. It translates to CASSRTGTGSGNTIYF. The variable domain in full, with the rest retrieved from reference TRBV3-1 and TRBJ1-3, is DTAVSQTPKYLVTQMGNDKSIKCEQNLGHDTMYWYKQDSKKFLKIMFSYNNKELIINETVPNRFSPKSPDKAHLNLHINSLELGDSAVYFCASSRTGTGSGNTIYFGEGSWLTVV.

V usage is TRBV5-6 and J usage is TRBJ1-2; the D is unclear. CDR3 length: 12 amino acids. Trimming shortened V by 6 bases and J by 4 bases, and 10 bases separated the two germline ends. Germline V lookup: CDR1 SGHDT, CDR2 YYEEEE. The CDR3 region is CASTVRAYGYTF. The DNA for the CDR3 is TGTGCCAGCACCGTTCGGGCCTATGGCTACACCTTC. Drawing the rest from reference TRBV5-6 and TRBJ1-2, the complete variable domain is DAGVTQSPTHLIKTRGQQVTLRCSPKSGHDTVSWYQQALGQGPQFIFQYYEEEERQRGNFPDRFSGHQFPNYSSELNVNALLLGDSALYLCASTVRAYGYTFGSGTRLTVV.

The CDR3 DNA reads as TGTGCCAGCAGCCGGTCTGGCGGGGGCGCGGCTAACTATGGCTACACCTTC. Residues: CASSRSGGGAANYGYTF. The J gene is TRBJ1-2, the V gene TRBV11-1; TRBD1 might be the D (6 bases). V was shortened by 5 bases and J by 0 bases, with 19 bases between the two germline ends. The CDR3 runs 17 residues. Germline loops: CDR1 SGHAT, CDR2 FQDESV (reference sequence).